This T cell receptor beta chain is drawn from a study of shared clonotypes between healthy human individuals. With regard to this clone: Antigen specificity is unknown.

Only CD45RO-negative cells positively selected for CCR7 counted as naive CD8 cells, so terminally differentiated effector memory CD45RA+ cells were excluded. The CDR3 runs 16 residues. Germline values: CDR1 SQVTM, CDR2 ANQGSEA. V shed 7 bases and J shed 1 base, with 19 bases lying between them. Points from the study as a whole: With four donors compared, around 5% of naive CD4 clonotypes were shared.

Measured with immunoSEQ multiplex PCR; TCRdb has only the in-frame clones, and not every one. The sample has 800,000 or so clones; 90% to 98% are singletons. The chain links TRBV29-1 to TRBJ2-2; D tentatively reads TRBD1 or TRBD2 (5 bases each). The clonotype originates from a man aged 25 to 40 in good health. The source material was naive CD8+ T cells sorted from blood. The CDR3 DNA is TGCAGCGCCCAAGGTGCCGGGACCGAGAACACCGGGGAGCTGTTTTTT. Translating gives CSAQGAGTENTGELFF.